Each of the 2 T cell receptor beta chains below was sequenced from the same sample in a study of blood T cell repertoires in COVID-19. TCRdb's copy holds only in-frame clones and misses some; the assay was immunoSEQ multiplex PCR. The sample consists of approximately 380,000 clones, 85% of them appearing once. Sequenced: peripheral blood. Source of these receptors: a young woman with acute or convalescent COVID-19.

This chain uses TRBV29-1 with TRBJ2-7, with 12 bases fitting TRBD2. CDR3 length: 13 residues. CDR1 SQVTM and CDR2 ANQGSEA come from the germline V gene. The junction had 5 bases not matched to a gene; V was cut back by 5 bases and J by 6 bases. CDR3 residues: CSVRLAGVPEQYF. The DNA for the CDR3 is TGCAGCGTTCGACTAGCGGGAGTGCCCGAGCAGTACTTC.

The V and J genes are TRBV3-1 (or the pseudogene TRBV3-2) and TRBJ1-2; 11 bases map to TRBD1. Trimming cost V 3 bases and J 4 bases; bases outside gene matches: 7. The CDR3 is 16 residues long. In germline, CDR1 is LGHDT, CDR2 YNNKEL (reference sequence). The CDR3 protein is CASSQSGQGGVYGYTF. The CDR3 DNA follows: TGTGCCAGCAGCCAGTCGGGACAGGGGGGAGTCTATGGCTACACCTTC.